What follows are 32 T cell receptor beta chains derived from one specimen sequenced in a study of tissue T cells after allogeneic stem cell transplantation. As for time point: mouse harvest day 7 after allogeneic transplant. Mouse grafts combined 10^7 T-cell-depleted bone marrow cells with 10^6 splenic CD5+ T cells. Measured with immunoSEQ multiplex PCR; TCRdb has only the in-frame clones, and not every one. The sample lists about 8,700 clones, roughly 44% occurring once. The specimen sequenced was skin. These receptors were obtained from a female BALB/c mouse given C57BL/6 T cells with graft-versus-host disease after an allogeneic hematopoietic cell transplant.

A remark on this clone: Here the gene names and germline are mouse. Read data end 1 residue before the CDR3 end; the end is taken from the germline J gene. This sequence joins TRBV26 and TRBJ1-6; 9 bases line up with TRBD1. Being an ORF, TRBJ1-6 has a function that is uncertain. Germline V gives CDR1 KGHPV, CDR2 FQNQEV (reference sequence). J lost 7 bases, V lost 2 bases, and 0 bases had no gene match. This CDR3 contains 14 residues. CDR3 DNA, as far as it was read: TGTGCCAGCAGTCTGGGACAGGGGAATTCGCCCCTCTAC. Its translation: CASSLGQGNSPLY. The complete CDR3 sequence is CASSLGQGNSPLYF.

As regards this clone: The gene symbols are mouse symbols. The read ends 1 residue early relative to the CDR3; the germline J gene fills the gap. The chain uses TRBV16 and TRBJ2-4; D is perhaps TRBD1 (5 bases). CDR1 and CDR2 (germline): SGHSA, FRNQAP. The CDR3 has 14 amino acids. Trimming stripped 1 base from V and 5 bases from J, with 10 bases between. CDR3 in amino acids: CASSLGGEINTLYF. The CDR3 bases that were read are TGTGCAAGCAGCTTAGGAGGGGAGATAAACACCTTGTAC. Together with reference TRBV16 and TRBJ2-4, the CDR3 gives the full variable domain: NAGVIQTPRHKVTGKGQEATLWCEPISGHSAVFWYRQTIVQGLEFLTYFRNQAPIDDSGMPKERFSAQMPNQSHSTLKIQSTQPQDSAVYLCASSLGGEINTLYFGAGTRLSVL.

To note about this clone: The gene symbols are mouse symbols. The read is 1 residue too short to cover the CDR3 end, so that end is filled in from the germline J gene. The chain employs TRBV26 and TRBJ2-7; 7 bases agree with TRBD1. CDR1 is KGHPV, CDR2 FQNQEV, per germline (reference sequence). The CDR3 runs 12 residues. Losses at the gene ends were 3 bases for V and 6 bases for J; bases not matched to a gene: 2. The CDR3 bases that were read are TGTGCCAGCAGTCTCACAGGGGTTGAACAGTAC. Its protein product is CASSLTGVEQY. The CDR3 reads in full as CASSLTGVEQYF.

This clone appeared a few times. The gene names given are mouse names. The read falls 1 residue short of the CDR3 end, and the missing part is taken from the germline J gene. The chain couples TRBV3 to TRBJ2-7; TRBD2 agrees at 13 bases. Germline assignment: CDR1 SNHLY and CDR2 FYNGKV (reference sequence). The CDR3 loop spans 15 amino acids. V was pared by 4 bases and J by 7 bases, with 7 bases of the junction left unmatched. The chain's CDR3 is CASSSDWGGAGEQYF. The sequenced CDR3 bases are TGTGCCAGCAGCTCGGACTGGGGGGGCGCGGGGGAACAGTAC.

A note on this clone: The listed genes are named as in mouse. The CDR3 DNA, read in part, is TGTGCCAGCAGCCAAGGGGGGACAGGGGACGAAAGATTATTT. Its translation is CASSQGGTGDERLF. The whole CDR3 protein reads CASSQGGTGDERLFF. The chain is built from TRBV2 and TRBJ1-4; TRBD1 agrees at 10 bases. The missing CDR3 end, 1 residue past where the read stops, is filled in from the germline J gene. Trimming removed 1 base from V and 6 bases from J; junction bases left unmatched: 2. This CDR3 is built from 15 residues. From germline, CDR1 is LGHNA and CDR2 YSYQKL.

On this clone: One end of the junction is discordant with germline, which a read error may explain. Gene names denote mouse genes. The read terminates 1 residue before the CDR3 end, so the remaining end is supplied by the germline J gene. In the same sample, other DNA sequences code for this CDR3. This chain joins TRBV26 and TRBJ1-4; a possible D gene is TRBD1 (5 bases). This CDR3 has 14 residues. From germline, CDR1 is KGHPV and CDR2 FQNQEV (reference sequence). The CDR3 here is CASSLTVSNERLFF. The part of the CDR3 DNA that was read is TGTGCCAGCAGCCTGACAGTTTCTAACGAAAGATTATTT.

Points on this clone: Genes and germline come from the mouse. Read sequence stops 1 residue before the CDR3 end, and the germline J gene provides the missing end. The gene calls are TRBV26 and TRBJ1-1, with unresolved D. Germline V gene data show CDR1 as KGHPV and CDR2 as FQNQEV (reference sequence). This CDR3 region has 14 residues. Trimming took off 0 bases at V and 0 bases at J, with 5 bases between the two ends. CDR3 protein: CASSLSGSNTEVFF. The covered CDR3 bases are TGTGCCAGCAGTCTGTCAGGGTCAAACACAGAAGTCTTC.

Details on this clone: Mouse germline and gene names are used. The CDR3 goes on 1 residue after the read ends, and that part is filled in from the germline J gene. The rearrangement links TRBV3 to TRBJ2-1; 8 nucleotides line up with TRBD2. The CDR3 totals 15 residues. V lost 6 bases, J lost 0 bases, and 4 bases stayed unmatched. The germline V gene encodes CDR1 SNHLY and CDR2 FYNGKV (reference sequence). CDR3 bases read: TGTGCCAGCAGTCGACTGGGGCCTAACTATGCTGAGCAGTTC. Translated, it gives CASSRLGPNYAEQF. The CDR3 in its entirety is CASSRLGPNYAEQFF.

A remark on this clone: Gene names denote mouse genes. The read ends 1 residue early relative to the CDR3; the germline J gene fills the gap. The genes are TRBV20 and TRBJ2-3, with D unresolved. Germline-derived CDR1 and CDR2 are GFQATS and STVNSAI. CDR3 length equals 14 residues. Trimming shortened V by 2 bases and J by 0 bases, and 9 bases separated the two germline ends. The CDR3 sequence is CGARPRRSAETLYF. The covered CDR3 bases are TGTGGTGCTAGGCCCCGGAGGAGTGCAGAAACGCTGTAT.

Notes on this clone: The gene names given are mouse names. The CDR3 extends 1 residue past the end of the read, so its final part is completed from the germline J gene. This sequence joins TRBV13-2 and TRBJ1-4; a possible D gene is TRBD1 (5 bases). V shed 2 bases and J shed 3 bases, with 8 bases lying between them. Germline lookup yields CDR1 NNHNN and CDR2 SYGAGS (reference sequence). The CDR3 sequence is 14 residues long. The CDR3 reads CASGDRVANERLFF. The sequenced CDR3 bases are TGTGCCAGCGGTGACAGGGTGGCCAACGAAAGATTATTT.

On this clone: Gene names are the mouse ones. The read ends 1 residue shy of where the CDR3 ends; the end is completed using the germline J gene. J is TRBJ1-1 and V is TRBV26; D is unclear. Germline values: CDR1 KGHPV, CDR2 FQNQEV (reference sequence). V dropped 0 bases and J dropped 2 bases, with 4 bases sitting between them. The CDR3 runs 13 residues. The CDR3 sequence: CASSLSSNTEVFF. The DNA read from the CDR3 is TGTGCCAGCAGTCTGTCGAGTAACACAGAAGTCTTC.

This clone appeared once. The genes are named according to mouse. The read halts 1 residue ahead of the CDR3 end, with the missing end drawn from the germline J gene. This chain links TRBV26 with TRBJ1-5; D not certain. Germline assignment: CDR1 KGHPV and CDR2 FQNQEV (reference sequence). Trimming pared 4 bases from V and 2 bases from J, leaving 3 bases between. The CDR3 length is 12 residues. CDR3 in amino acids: CASSRDNQAPLF. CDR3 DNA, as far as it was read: TGTGCCAGCAGTCGGGACAACCAGGCTCCGCTT.

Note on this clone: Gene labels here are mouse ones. CDR3 bases read: TGTGCCAGCAGCTCCGGAAATACGCTCTAT. It encodes CASSSGNTLY. From start to end, the CDR3 is CASSSGNTLYF. The V and J genes are TRBV3 and TRBJ1-3; D remains ambiguous. The observed sequence ends 1 residue before the CDR3 terminus, with the missing tail filled in from the germline J gene. The CDR3 loop spans 11 amino acids. The germline V and J ends were trimmed by 4 bases and 4 bases, with 2 bases remaining between them. Germline V gives CDR1 SNHLY, CDR2 FYNGKV (reference sequence).

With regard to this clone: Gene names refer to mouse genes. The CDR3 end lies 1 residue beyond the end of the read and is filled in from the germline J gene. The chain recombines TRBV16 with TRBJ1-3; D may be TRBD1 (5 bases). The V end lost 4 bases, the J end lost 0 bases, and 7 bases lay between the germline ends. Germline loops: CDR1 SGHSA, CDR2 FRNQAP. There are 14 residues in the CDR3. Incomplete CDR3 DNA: TGTGCAAGCAGCTCGGACAATTCTGGAAATACGCTCTAT. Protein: CASSSDNSGNTLY. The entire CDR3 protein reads CASSSDNSGNTLYF.

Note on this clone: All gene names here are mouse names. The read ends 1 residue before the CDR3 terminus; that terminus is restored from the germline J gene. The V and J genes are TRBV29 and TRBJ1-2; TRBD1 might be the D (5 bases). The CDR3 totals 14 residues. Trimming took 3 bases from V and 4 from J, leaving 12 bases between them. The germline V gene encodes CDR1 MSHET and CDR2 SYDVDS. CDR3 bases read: TGTGCTAGCAGTTTTGGGCAGGGTGGCTCCGACTACACC. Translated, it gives CASSFGQGGSDYT. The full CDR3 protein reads CASSFGQGGSDYTF.

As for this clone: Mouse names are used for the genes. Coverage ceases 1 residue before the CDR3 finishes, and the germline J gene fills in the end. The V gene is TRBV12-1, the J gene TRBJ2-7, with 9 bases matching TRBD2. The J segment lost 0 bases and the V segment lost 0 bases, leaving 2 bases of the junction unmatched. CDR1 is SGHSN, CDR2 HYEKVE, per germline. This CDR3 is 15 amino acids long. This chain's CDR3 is CASSLGLGSSYEQYF. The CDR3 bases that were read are TGTGCCAGCTCTCTCGGACTGGGGAGCTCCTATGAACAGTAC. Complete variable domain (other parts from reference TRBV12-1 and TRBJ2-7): DSGVVQSPRHIIKEKGGRSVLTCIPISGHSNVVWYQQTLGKELKFLIQHYEKVERDKGFLPSRFSVQQFDDYHSEMNMSALELEDSAMYFCASSLGLGSSYEQYFGPGTRLTVL.

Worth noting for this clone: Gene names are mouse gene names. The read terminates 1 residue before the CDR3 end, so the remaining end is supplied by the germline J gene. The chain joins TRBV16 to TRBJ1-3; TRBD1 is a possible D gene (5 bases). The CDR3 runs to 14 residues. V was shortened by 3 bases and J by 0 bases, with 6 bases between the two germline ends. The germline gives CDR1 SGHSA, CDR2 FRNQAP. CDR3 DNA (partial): TGTGCAAGCAGCTTGGGGGATTCTGGAAATACGCTCTAT. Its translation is CASSLGDSGNTLY. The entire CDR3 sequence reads CASSLGDSGNTLYF.

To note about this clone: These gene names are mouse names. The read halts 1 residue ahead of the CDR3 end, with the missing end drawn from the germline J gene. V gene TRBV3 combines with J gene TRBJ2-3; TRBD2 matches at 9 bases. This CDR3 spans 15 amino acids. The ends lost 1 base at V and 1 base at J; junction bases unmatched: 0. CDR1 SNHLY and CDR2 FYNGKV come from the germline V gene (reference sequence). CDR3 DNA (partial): TGTGCCAGCAGCTTAGGACTGGGGGGTGCAGAAACGCTGTAT. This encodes CASSLGLGGAETLY. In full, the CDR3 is CASSLGLGGAETLYF. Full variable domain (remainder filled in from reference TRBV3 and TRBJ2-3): GPKVLQIPSHQIIDMGQMVTLNCDPVSNHLYFYWYKQILGQQMEFLVNFYNGKVMEKSKLFKDQFSVERPDGSYFTLKIQPTALEDSAVYFCASSLGLGGAETLYFGSGTRLTVL.

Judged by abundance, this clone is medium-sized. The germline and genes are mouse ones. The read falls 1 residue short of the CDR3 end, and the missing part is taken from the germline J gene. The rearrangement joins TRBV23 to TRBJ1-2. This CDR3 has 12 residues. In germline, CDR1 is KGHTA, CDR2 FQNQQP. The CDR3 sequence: CSSSQGYSDYTF. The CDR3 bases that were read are TGCTCCAGCAGTCAAGGGTACTCCGACTACACC.

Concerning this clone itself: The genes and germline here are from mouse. The chain's CDR3 is CASSSRSQDTQYF. The sequenced part of the CDR3 DNA is TGTGCAAGCAGCTCACGGTCTCAAGACACCCAGTAC. V gene TRBV16 combines with J gene TRBJ2-5; D is ambiguous. The read terminates 1 residue before the CDR3 end, so the remaining end is supplied by the germline J gene. The germline V and J ends were trimmed by 4 bases and 3 bases, with 8 bases remaining between them. CDR1 and CDR2 from the germline V gene are SGHSA and FRNQAP. The CDR3 is 13 amino acids.

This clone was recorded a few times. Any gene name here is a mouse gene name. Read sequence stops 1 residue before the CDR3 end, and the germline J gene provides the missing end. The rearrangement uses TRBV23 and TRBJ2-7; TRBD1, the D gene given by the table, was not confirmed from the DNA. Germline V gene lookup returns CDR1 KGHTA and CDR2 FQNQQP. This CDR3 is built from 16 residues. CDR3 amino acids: CSSSQGQGAGAYEQYF. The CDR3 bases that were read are TGCTCCAGCAGTCAAGGACAGGGGGCAGGCGCCTATGAACAGTAC.

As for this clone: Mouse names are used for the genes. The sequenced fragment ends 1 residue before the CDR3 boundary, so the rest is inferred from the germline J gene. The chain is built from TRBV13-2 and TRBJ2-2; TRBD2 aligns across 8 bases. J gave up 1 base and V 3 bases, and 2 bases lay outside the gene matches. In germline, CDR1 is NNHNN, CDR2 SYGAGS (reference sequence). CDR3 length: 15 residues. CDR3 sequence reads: CASGVDWGNTGQLYF. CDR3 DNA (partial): TGTGCCAGCGGTGTCGACTGGGGAAACACCGGGCAGCTCTAC.

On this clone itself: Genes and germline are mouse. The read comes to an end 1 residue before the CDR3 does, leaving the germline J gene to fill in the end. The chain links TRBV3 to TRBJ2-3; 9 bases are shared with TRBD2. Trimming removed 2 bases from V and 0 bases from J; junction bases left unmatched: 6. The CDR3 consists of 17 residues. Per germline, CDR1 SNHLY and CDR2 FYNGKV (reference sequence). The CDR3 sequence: CASSLFGGAGSAETLYF. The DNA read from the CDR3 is TGTGCCAGCAGCTTATTTGGGGGGGCCGGTAGTGCAGAAACGCTGTAT.

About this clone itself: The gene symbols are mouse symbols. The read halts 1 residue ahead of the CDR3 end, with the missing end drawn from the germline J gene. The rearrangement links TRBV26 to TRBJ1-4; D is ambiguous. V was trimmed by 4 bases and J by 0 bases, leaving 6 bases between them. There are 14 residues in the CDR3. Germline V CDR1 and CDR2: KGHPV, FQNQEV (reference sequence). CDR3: CASSPQISNERLFF. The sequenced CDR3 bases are TGTGCCAGCAGTCCACAGATTTCCAACGAAAGATTATTT. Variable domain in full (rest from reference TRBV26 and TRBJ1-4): NSKVIQTPRYLVKGQGQKAKMRCIPEKGHPVVFWYQQNKNNEFKFLINFQNQEVLQQIDMTEKRFSAECPSNSPCSLEIQSSEAGDSALYLCASSPQISNERLFFGHGTKLSVL.

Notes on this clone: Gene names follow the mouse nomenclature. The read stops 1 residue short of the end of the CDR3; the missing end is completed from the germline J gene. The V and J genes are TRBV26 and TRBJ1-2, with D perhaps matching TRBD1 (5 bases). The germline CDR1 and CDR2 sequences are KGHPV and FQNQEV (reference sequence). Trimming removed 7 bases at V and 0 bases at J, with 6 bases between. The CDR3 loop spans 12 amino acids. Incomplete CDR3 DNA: TGTGCCAGCACGACAGCAAACTCCGACTACACC. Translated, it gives CASTTANSDYT. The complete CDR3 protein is CASTTANSDYTF.

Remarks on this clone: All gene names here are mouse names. CDR3 DNA (partial): TGTGCCAGCAGTTTGGTCGGGAGTGCAGAAACGCTGTAT. Amino acids: CASSLVGSAETLY. The full CDR3 sequence reads CASSLVGSAETLYF. The genes are TRBV19 and TRBJ2-3; D unresolved. The read ends 1 residue shy of where the CDR3 ends; the end is completed using the germline J gene. V dropped 4 bases and J dropped 0 bases, with 9 bases sitting between them. This CDR3 region has 14 residues. In germline, CDR1 is FNHDT, CDR2 SITEND (reference sequence).

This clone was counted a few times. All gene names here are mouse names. CDR3 in amino acids: CASSLYQTNTEVFF. Partial CDR3 DNA: TGTGCCAGCAGTCTGTACCAGACAAACACAGAAGTCTTC. This chain connects TRBV26 to TRBJ1-1, with D unclear. The read gets to within 1 residue of the CDR3 end, and the germline J gene fills in the rest. The V gene's germline CDR1 is KGHPV and CDR2 FQNQEV (reference sequence). The length of the CDR3 is 14 residues. Between the trimmed V and J ends, which lost 1 base and 0 bases, there was a span of 6 bases.

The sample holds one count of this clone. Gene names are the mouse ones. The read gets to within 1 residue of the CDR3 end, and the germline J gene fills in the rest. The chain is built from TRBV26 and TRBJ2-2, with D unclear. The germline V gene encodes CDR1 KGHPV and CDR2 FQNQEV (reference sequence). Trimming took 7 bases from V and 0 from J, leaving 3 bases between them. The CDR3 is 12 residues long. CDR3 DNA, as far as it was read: TGTGCCAGCAAGGCAAACACCGGGCAGCTCTAC. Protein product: CASKANTGQLY. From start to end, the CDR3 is CASKANTGQLYF.

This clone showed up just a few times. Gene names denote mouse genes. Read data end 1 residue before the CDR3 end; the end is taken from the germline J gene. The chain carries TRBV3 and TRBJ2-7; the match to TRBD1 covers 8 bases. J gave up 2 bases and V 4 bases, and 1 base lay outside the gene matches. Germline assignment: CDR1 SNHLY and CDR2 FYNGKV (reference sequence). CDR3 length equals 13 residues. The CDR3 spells CASSSGQAYEQYF. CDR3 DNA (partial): TGTGCCAGCAGCTCGGGACAGGCCTATGAACAGTAC.

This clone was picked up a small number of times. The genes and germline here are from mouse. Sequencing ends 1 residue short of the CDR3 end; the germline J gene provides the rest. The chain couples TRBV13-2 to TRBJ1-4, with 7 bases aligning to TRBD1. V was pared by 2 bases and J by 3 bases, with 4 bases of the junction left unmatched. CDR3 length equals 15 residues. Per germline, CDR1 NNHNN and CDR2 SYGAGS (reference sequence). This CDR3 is CASGEPQGANERLFF. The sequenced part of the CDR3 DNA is TGTGCCAGCGGTGAGCCTCAGGGGGCCAACGAAAGATTATTT.

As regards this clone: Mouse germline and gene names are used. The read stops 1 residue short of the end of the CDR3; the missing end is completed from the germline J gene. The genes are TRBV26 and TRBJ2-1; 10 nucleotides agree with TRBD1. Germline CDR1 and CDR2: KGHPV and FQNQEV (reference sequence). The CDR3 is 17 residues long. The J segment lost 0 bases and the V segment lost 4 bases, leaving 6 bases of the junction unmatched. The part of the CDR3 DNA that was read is TGTGCCAGCAGTCGGGGACAGGGGAGGGATAACTATGCTGAGCAGTTC. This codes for CASSRGQGRDNYAEQF. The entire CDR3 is CASSRGQGRDNYAEQFF.

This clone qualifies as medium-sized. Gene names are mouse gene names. The CDR3 is CASSKDWGNTGQLYF. The CDR3 bases that were read are TGTGCAAGCAGCAAGGACTGGGGGAACACCGGGCAGCTCTAC. The rearrangement uses TRBV16 and TRBJ2-2; 10 bases agree with TRBD2. The read ends 1 residue before the CDR3 terminus; that terminus is restored from the germline J gene. The CDR3 runs 15 residues. The V segment lost 5 bases and the J segment 2 bases; nucleotides outside the gene matches: 2. Germline V gene sequence: CDR1 SGHSA, CDR2 FRNQAP.